The next 16 T cell receptor beta chains were all read from a single sample in a study of control samples from healthy donors and cancer patients. Libraries were prepared by immunoSEQ multiplex PCR; TCRdb keeps only in-frame clonotypes and omits some of them. The profile shows some 71,000 clones, about nine tenths of them singletons. What was sequenced was PBMCs. The receptor set was obtained from a woman between 50 and 59 years old with colorectal cancer.

The chain links TRBV5-6 to TRBJ2-7, with TRBD2 identical over 11 bases. With V trimmed by 1 base and J by 2 bases, 8 bases remained unmatched. This CDR3 is 17 amino acids long. CDR1 is SGHDT, CDR2 YYEEEE, per germline. The CDR3 sequence: CASSLYGSGGEPYEQYF. The CDR3, as DNA: TGTGCCAGCAGCTTGTACGGTAGCGGGGGGGAACCCTACGAGCAGTACTTC.

This clone was seen more than once but under ten times. The chain combines TRBV5-5 with TRBJ1-4; tentatively, D is TRBD1 (6 bases). V was shortened by 4 bases and J by 5 bases, with 15 bases between the two germline ends. CDR3 length: 15 amino acids. The germline V gene has CDR1 SGHKS and CDR2 YYEKEE (reference sequence). CDR3 DNA sequence: TGTGCCAGCAGCCGGTGGCGGGGGACAAATGAAAAACTGTTTTTT. Protein product: CASSRWRGTNEKLFF.

The chain links TRBV5-6 to TRBJ2-7, with no clear D. V was clipped by 0 bases and J by 2 bases, with 9 bases between them. Germline lookup yields CDR1 SGHDT and CDR2 YYEEEE. This CDR3 has 14 residues. This chain's CDR3 is CASSLGWNTYEQYF. In DNA form, the CDR3 reads TGTGCCAGCAGCTTGGGTTGGAACACCTACGAGCAGTACTTC.

This sequence joins TRBV5-1 and TRBJ2-3; TRBD2 matches at 9 bases. Germline V lookup: CDR1 SGHRS, CDR2 YFSETQ. After removal of 2 bases from V and 3 bases from J, the junction contained 10 bases not matched to a gene. This CDR3 comprises 17 residues. For the CDR3, the DNA is TGCGCCAGCAGCTTATTCTCTCTAGCGGGACGGACAGATACGCAGTATTTT. Translating it yields CASSLFSLAGRTDTQYF.

This clone was recorded only once. V gene TRBV11-2 combines with J gene TRBJ1-4; D call uncertain. CDR3 length: 15 residues. The germline V gene has CDR1 SGHAT and CDR2 FQNNGV. Trimming left V 1 base short and J 4 bases short, with 10 bases between. CDR3 sequence (DNA): TGTGCCAGCAGCTTAGTGCGGTCGGGTAATGAAAAACTGTTTTTT. Translating gives CASSLVRSGNEKLFF.

Written as DNA, the CDR3 is TGTGCCAGCTCACCCAGGGACAGCTCTGGAAACACCATATATTTT. This codes for CASSPRDSSGNTIYF. The V call is TRBV18, the J call TRBJ1-3; 7 nucleotides match TRBD1. CDR1 and CDR2 from the germline V gene are KGHSH and LQKENI. The CDR3 covers 15 residues. V was clipped by 3 bases and J by 0 bases; unmatched bases: 2.

The J gene is TRBJ1-5, the V gene TRBV2, with D tentatively TRBD1 (5 bases). V was shortened by 4 bases and J by 5 bases, with 15 bases between the two germline ends. CDR3 length equals 15 residues. The V gene's germline CDR1 is SNHLY and CDR2 FYNNEI. The CDR3: CASSVWAGHDQPQHF. Written as DNA, the CDR3 is TGTGCCAGCAGTGTTTGGGCAGGGCACGATCAGCCCCAGCATTTT.

The chain couples TRBV19 to TRBJ1-1; the match to TRBD1 covers 9 bases. This CDR3 is built from 14 residues. Germline V gene sequence: CDR1 LNHDA, CDR2 SQIVND (reference sequence). V lost 5 bases and J lost 1; bases outside the gene matches: 2. The CDR3 bases are TGTGCCAGTAGTCTGGACAGGGGGAACACTGAAGCTTTCTTT. Translating gives CASSLDRGNTEAFF.

The chain uses TRBV2 and TRBJ2-3, with a possible D match to TRBD1 (5 bases). V dropped 4 bases and J dropped 2 bases, with 13 bases sitting between them. This CDR3 has 15 amino acids. The V gene's germline CDR1 is SNHLY and CDR2 FYNNEI. The CDR3 DNA reads TGTGCCAGCAGTGCGGCCCAGGGATACACAGATACGCAGTATTTT. It specifies CASSAAQGYTDTQYF. Combining the CDR3 with reference TRBV2 and TRBJ2-3 gives the whole variable domain EPEVTQTPSHQVTQMGQEVILRCVPISNHLYFYWYRQILGQKVEFLVSFYNNEISEKSEIFDDQFSVERPDGSNFTLKIRSTKLEDSAMYFCASSAAQGYTDTQYFGPGTRLTVL.

V and J are TRBV3-1 (or the pseudogene TRBV3-2) and TRBJ2-3, with 8 bases that match TRBD2. Germline loops: CDR1 LGHDT, CDR2 YNNKEL (reference sequence). Trimming cost V 0 bases and J 2 bases; bases outside gene matches: 4. This CDR3 contains 16 residues. The CDR3 here is CASSQDRGGDTDTQYF. CDR3 coding DNA: TGTGCCAGCAGCCAAGATCGGGGGGGGGACACAGATACGCAGTATTTT.

The chain couples TRBV2 to TRBJ1-1; TRBD1 is a possible D gene (6 bases). V lost 6 bases to trimming and J lost 3 bases, with 11 bases between them. This CDR3 contains 13 residues. The germline V gene has CDR1 SNHLY and CDR2 FYNNEI. CDR3 sequence: CASSAGQYTEAFF. The CDR3 DNA is TGTGCCAGCAGCGCGGGACAATACACTGAAGCTTTCTTT.

The V call is TRBV9, the J call TRBJ2-3; D possibly corresponds to TRBD1 (6 bases). Trimming left V 4 bases short and J 3 bases short, with 12 bases between. The length of the CDR3 is 14 residues. Per the germline V gene, CDR1 is SGDLS and CDR2 is YYNGEE. CDR3 in amino acids: CASSSGHPTDTQYF. In nucleotides, the CDR3 is TGTGCCAGCAGCTCGGGACACCCAACAGATACGCAGTATTTT.

This clone was observed once. The chain combines TRBV5-5 with TRBJ1-5; D call uncertain. V was cut by 2 bases and J by 0 bases, with 6 bases left in between. The CDR3 sequence is 14 residues long. Germline assignment: CDR1 SGHKS and CDR2 YYEKEE (reference sequence). The CDR3 DNA sequence: TGTGCCAGCAGCTTTGGGGATAGCAATCAGCCCCAGCATTTT. This codes for CASSFGDSNQPQHF.

The rearrangement joins TRBV18 to TRBJ2-1, with TRBD2 identical over 12 bases. The CDR3 runs 21 residues. Germline V gives CDR1 KGHSH, CDR2 LQKENI. The J segment lost 0 bases and the V segment lost 1 base, leaving 13 bases of the junction unmatched. CDR3 sequence reads: CASSPRRPRLAGGSSYNEQFF. As DNA, the CDR3 is TGTGCCAGCTCACCACGCCGCCCAAGGCTAGCGGGGGGGAGCTCCTACAATGAGCAGTTCTTC.

V gene TRBV6-1 combines with J gene TRBJ1-2, with 7 positions matching TRBD1. The CDR3 runs to 14 residues. V shed 6 bases, J shed 2 bases, and the junction held 6 bases outside the gene matches. CDR1 and CDR2 (germline): MNHNS, SASEGT. The CDR3 is CASRKQGINYGYTF. CDR3 coding DNA: TGTGCCAGCAGAAAACAGGGGATCAACTATGGCTACACCTTC.

This CDR3 is CASSGVERLYNEQFF. The CDR3 DNA is TGTGCCAGCAGTGGGGTGGAGCGGCTTTACAATGAGCAGTTCTTC. The V call is TRBV2, the J call TRBJ2-1, with D possibly matching TRBD2 (5 bases). CDR3 size: 15 residues. CDR1 and CDR2 (germline): SNHLY, FYNNEI. Between the trimmed V and J ends, which lost 4 bases and 4 bases, there was a span of 14 bases.